Presented here are 18 T cell receptor beta chains from one specimen sequenced in a study of blood T cell repertoires in COVID-19. This table comes from immunoSEQ multiplex PCR, and its TCRdb copy is limited to in-frame clones, with some not included. This sample has some 490,000 clones; approximately 85% occur once, and the top ten carry roughly 3.2%. Sequenced material: peripheral blood. The source is a human donor in a cohort sampled during active COVID-19.

V and J are TRBV7-9 and TRBJ1-2; TRBD1 might be the D (6 bases). Germline CDR1 SEHNR, CDR2 FQNEAQ (reference sequence). The CDR3 length is 14 residues. V lost 3 bases to trimming and J lost 4 bases, with 12 bases between them. This CDR3 is CASSLDSSSYGYTF. CDR3 nucleotide sequence: TGTGCCAGCAGCTTGGACAGCTCAAGCTATGGCTACACCTTC.

This clone has only a few counts. The rearrangement links TRBV5-8 to TRBJ1-6; no definite D call. V was pared by 0 bases and J by 0 bases, with 4 bases between. The germline CDR1 and CDR2 sequences are SGHTS and YDEGEE. CDR3 length: 15 amino acids. The CDR3 protein is CASSLVSSYNSPLHF. CDR3 bases: TGTGCCAGCAGCTTGGTCAGCTCCTATAATTCACCCCTCCACTTT. The whole variable domain, remainder taken from reference TRBV5-8 and TRBJ1-6, is EAGVTQSPTHLIKTRGQQATLRCSPISGHTSVYWYQQALGLGLQFLLWYDEGEERNRGNFPPRFSGRQFPNYSSELNVNALELEDSALYLCASSLVSSYNSPLHFGNGTRLTVT.

The rearrangement joins TRBV19 to TRBJ2-3; 8 positions match TRBD2. Germline values: CDR1 LNHDA, CDR2 SQIVND (reference sequence). Trimming at V came to 6 bases and at J to 1 base, leaving 3 bases not matched to a gene. This CDR3 comprises 14 residues. Written as DNA, the CDR3 is TGTGCCAGTAGCGGGAGGGATGGCACAGATACGCAGTATTTT. Amino acid sequence: CASSGRDGTDTQYF.

The V call is TRBV27, the J call TRBJ1-4; tentatively, D is TRBD1 (6 bases). The germline V gene encodes CDR1 MNHEY and CDR2 SMNVEV (reference sequence). The CDR3 extends over 14 amino acids. Trimming stripped 5 bases from V and 3 bases from J, with 10 bases between. The CDR3: CASSKQGANEKLFF. The CDR3 DNA reads as TGTGCCAGCAGTAAACAGGGAGCTAATGAAAAACTGTTTTTT. Filled out from reference TRBV27 and TRBJ1-4, the complete variable domain reads EAQVTQNPRYLITVTGKKLTVTCSQNMNHEYMSWYRQDPGLGLRQIYYSMNVEVTDKGDVPEGYKVSRKEKRNFPLILESPSPNQTSLYFCASSKQGANEKLFFGSGTQLSVL.

Only a few counts were recorded for this clone. For the CDR3, the DNA is TGTGCCAGTGGGCGAGGGATCGCCACCCACGAGCAGTACTTC. This codes for CASGRGIATHEQYF. J is TRBJ2-7 and V is TRBV19; TRBD2 might be the D (5 bases). There are 14 residues in the CDR3. The germline CDR1 and CDR2 sequences are LNHDA and SQIVND (reference sequence). With 8 bases removed from V and 5 bases from J, the gap between germline ends came to 19 bases.

The rearrangement uses TRBV19 and TRBJ1-2, with D uncertain. The germline gives CDR1 LNHDA, CDR2 SQIVND (reference sequence). CDR3 length: 16 amino acids. With 6 bases removed from V and 2 bases from J, the gap between germline ends came to 19 bases. The CDR3 region is CASSRGGNGGNYGYTF. The CDR3 bases are TGTGCCAGTAGCCGAGGTGGCAACGGAGGGAACTATGGCTACACCTTC. The whole variable domain, filled in from reference TRBV19 and TRBJ1-2, reads DGGITQSPKYLFRKEGQNVTLSCEQNLNHDAMYWYRQDPGQGLRLIYYSQIVNDFQKGDIAEGYSVSREKKESFPLTVTSAQKNPTAFYLCASSRGGNGGNYGYTFGSGTRLTVV.

V and J are TRBV7-2 and TRBJ1-1; TRBD1 matches at 8 bases. This CDR3 has 15 residues. Trimming removed 5 bases from V and 1 base from J; junction bases left unmatched: 6. Germline V gene data show CDR1 as SGHTA and CDR2 as FQGNSA. The DNA for the CDR3 is TGTGCCAGCAGCCCCGCAGGGGGCGGGAACACTGAAGCTTTCTTT. Its translation is CASSPAGGGNTEAFF.

V usage is TRBV5-1 and J usage is TRBJ2-6, with D maybe TRBD1 (6 bases). V lost 4 bases to trimming and J lost 4 bases, with 15 bases between them. This CDR3 region has 16 residues. Germline values: CDR1 SGHRS, CDR2 YFSETQ. The CDR3 DNA sequence: TGCGCCAGCAGCCGTACACAGGGTTCCGGGGCCAACGTCCTGACTTTC. Translation: CASSRTQGSGANVLTF.

The sample holds a few counts of this clone. J is TRBJ1-1 and V is TRBV7-9; D might be TRBD1 (5 bases). Between the trimmed V and J ends, which lost 4 bases and 1 base, there was a span of 22 bases. Germline lookup yields CDR1 SEHNR and CDR2 FQNEAQ (reference sequence). The CDR3 has 18 residues. CDR3: CASSSRPTNADRNTEAFF. CDR3 coding DNA: TGTGCCAGCAGCTCCCGCCCGACGAACGCCGACAGGAACACTGAAGCTTTCTTT.

V gene TRBV23-1 combines with J gene TRBJ2-1; 9 positions agree with TRBD2. TRBV23-1 counts as an open reading frame of uncertain function. The CDR3 is 19 amino acids. J was trimmed by 4 bases and V by 2 bases; bases with no gene match: 15. The chain's CDR3 is CASSQAKLGTSGRYNEQFF. The CDR3 DNA is TGCGCCAGCAGTCAAGCAAAACTCGGCACTAGCGGGCGGTACAATGAGCAGTTCTTC.

This chain connects TRBV7-3 to TRBJ2-2; 12 positions agree with TRBD2. The J segment lost 5 bases and the V segment lost 5 bases, leaving 6 bases of the junction unmatched. The V gene's germline CDR1 is SGHTA and CDR2 FQGTGA. This CDR3 is 16 amino acids long. Here the CDR3 reads CASSPRLAGVTGELFF. CDR3 sequence (DNA): TGTGCCAGCAGCCCACGACTAGCGGGAGTAACCGGGGAGCTGTTTTTT.

V is TRBV5-6 and J is TRBJ1-2, with D unresolved. Germline V gives CDR1 SGHDT, CDR2 YYEEEE. The ends were cut back, 0 bases at V and 4 bases at J, with 4 bases in the middle. The CDR3 is 12 amino acids. CDR3 protein: CASSLESYGYTF. CDR3 in DNA: TGTGCCAGCAGCTTGGAGAGCTATGGCTACACCTTC.

The V gene is TRBV27, the J gene TRBJ1-4, with D maybe TRBD1 (6 bases). Trimming left V 6 bases short and J 8 bases short, with 16 bases between. CDR3 length: 14 residues. From germline, CDR1 is MNHEY and CDR2 SMNVEV (reference sequence). CDR3 residues: CASSPDSIVEKLFF. In DNA, the CDR3 is TGTGCCAGCAGCCCGGACAGCATAGTCGAAAAACTGTTTTTT.

Only a few counts were recorded for this clone. The chain employs TRBV7-6 and TRBJ1-5; weak D call: TRBD1 (6 bases). CDR3 size: 15 residues. CDR1 and CDR2 from the germline V gene are SGHVS and FNYEAQ. V lost 1 base and J 3 bases, leaving 10 bases between the germline ends. DNA for the CDR3: TGTGCCAGCAGCTTAGTCGGACAGTACAATCAGCCCCAGCATTTT. Translating it yields CASSLVGQYNQPQHF.

The genes are TRBV7-2 and TRBJ2-7; 7 nucleotides match TRBD1. From germline, CDR1 is SGHTA and CDR2 FQGNSA. V dropped 5 bases and J dropped 4; count of bases not matched to a gene: 5. The CDR3 length is 13 residues. The CDR3 is CASSAAGGYEQYF. CDR3 DNA sequence: TGTGCCAGCAGCGCCGCAGGGGGTTACGAGCAGTACTTC. The whole variable domain, remainder taken from reference TRBV7-2 and TRBJ2-7, is GAGVSQSPSNKVTEKGKDVELRCDPISGHTALYWYRQSLGQGLEFLIYFQGNSAPDKSGLPSDRFSAERTGGSVSTLTIQRTQQEDSAVYLCASSAAGGYEQYFGPGTRLTVT.

The chain carries TRBV19 and TRBJ1-2, with D uncertain. The CDR3 contains 15 residues. Germline V CDR1 and CDR2: LNHDA, SQIVND (reference sequence). Trimming took 3 bases from V and 4 from J, leaving 15 bases between them. CDR3 coding DNA: TGTGCCAGTAGTATTGAGGGAGAAAGCGGCTATGGCTACACCTTC. It translates to CASSIEGESGYGYTF.

The chain carries TRBV6-5 and TRBJ2-7; 9 nucleotides align to TRBD2. V trimming: 6 bases; J trimming: 3 bases; junction bases outside the gene matches: 3. This CDR3 spans 13 amino acids. CDR1 MNHEY and CDR2 SVGAGI come from the germline V gene. This chain's CDR3 is CASSGGRDYEQYF. In DNA, the CDR3 is TGTGCCAGCAGCGGCGGGAGGGACTACGAGCAGTACTTC.

The chain is built from TRBV28 and TRBJ2-2; the match to TRBD1 covers 9 bases. V trimming: 6 bases; J trimming: 6 bases; junction bases outside the gene matches: 8. CDR3 length: 15 amino acids. Germline loops: CDR1 MDHEN, CDR2 SYDVKM. CDR3 loop: CASSVAGTGSGELFF. The CDR3, as DNA: TGTGCCAGCAGCGTCGCCGGGACAGGGTCCGGGGAGCTGTTTTTT.